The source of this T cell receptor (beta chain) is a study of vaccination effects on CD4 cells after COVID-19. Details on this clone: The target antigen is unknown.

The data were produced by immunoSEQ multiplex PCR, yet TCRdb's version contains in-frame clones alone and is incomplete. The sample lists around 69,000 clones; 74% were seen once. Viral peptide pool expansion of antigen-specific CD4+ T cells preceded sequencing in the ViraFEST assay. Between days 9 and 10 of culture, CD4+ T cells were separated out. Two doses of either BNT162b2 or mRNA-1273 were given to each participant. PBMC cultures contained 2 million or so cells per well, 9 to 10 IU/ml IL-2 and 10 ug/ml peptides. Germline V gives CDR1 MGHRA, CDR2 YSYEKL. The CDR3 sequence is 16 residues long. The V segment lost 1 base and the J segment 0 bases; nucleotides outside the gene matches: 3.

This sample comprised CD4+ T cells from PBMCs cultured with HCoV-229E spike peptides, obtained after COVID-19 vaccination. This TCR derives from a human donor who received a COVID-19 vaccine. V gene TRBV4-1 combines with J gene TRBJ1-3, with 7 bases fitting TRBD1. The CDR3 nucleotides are TGCGCCAGCAGCCAAGTAGGGACAGACTCTGGAAACACCATATATTTT. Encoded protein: CASSQVGTDSGNTIYF.